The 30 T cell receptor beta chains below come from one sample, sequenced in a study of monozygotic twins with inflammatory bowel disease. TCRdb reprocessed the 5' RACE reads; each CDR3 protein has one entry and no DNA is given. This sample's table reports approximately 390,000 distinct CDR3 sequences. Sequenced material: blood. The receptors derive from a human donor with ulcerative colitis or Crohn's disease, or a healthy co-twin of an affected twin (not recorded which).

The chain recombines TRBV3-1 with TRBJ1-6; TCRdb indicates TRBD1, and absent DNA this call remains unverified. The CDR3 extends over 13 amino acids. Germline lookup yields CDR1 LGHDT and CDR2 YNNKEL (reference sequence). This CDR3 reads CASSPTDNSPLHF. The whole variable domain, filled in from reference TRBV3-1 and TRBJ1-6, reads DTAVSQTPKYLVTQMGNDKSIKCEQNLGHDTMYWYKQDSKKFLKIMFSYNNKELIINETVPNRFSPKSPDKAHLNLHINSLELGDSAVYFCASSPTDNSPLHFGNGTRLTVT.

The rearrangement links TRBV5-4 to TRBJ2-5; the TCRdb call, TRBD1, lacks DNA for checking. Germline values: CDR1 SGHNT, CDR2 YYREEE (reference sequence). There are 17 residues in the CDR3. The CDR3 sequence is CASSLAGGFGGQETQYF.

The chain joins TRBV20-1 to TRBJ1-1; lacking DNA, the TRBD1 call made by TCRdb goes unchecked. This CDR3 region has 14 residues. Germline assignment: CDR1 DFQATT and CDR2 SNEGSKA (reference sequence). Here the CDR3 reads CSAPRQASGTEAFF.

The CDR3 region is CSARRPTDTQYF. The rearrangement links TRBV20-1 to TRBJ2-3. The CDR3 covers 12 residues. Germline V gene lookup returns CDR1 DFQATT and CDR2 SNEGSKA (reference sequence).

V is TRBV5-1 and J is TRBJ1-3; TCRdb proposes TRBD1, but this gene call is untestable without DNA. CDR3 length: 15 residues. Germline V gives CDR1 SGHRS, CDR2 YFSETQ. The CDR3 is CASSLQGTNGNTIYF.

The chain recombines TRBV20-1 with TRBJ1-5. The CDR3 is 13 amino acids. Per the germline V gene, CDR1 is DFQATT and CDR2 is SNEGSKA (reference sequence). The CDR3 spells CSATVGSNQPQHF.

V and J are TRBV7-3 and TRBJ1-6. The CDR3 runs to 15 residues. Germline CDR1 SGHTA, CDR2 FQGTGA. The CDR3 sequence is CASSLGTGANSPLHF.

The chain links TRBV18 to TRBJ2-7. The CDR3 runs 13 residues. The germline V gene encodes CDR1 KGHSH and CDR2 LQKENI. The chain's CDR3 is CASSLGYLYEQYF.

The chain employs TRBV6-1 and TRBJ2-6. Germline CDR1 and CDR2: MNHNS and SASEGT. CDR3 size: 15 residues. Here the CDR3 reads CATNSIGTGANVLTF.

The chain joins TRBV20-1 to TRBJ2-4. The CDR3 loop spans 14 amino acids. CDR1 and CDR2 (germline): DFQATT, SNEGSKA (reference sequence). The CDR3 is CSASSAKQINIQYF.

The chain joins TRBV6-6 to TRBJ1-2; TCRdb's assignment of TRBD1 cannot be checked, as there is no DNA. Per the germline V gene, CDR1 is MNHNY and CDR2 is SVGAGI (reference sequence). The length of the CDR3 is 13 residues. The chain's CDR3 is CASIPGANYGYTF.

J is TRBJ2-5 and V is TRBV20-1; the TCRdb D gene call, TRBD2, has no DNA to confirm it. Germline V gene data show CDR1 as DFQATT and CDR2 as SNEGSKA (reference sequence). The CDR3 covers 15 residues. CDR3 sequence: CSARTPSGGAETQYF.

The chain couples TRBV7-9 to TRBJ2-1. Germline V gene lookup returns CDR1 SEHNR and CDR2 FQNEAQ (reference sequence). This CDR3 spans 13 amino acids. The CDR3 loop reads CASSLVHYNEQFF.

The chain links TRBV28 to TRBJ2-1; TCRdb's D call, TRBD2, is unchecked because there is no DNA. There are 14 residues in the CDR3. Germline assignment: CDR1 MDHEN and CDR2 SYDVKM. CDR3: CASTPDWNLMSDLF.

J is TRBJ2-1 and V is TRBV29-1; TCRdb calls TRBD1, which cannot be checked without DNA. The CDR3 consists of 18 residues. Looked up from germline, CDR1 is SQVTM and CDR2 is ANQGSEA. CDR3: CSVEEQFKTGGEGNEQFF.

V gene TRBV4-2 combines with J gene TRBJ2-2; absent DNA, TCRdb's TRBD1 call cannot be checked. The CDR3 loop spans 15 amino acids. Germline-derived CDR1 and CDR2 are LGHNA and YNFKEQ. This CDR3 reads CASSHPRQDTGELFF.

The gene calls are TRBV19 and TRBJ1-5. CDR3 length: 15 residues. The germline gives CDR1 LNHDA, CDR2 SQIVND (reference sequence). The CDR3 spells CASRDLDRSNQPQHF.

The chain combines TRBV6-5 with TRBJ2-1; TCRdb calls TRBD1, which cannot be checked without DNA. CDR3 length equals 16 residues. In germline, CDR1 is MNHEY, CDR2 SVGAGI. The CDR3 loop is CASSLGTDLSYNEQFF.

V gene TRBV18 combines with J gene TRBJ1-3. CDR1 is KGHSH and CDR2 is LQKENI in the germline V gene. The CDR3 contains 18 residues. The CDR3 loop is CASSPTTGLSFSGNTIYF.

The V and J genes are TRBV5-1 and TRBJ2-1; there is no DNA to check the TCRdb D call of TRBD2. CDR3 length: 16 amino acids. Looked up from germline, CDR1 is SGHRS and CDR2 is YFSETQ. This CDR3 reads CASSLGGLGSNNEQFF.

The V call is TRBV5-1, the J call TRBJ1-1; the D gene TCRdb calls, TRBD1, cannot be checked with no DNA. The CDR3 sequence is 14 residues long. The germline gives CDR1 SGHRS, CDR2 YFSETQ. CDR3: CASSGRGRSTEAFF.

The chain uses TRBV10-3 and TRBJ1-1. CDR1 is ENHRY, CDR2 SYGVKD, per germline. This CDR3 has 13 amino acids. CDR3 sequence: CAISEGFGVLAFF.

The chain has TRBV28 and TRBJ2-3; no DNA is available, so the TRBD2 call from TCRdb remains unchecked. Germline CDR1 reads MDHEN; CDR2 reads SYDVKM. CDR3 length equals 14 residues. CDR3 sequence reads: CASAISGAQDTQYF. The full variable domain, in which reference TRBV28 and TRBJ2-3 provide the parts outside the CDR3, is DVKVTQSSRYLVKRTGEKVFLECVQDMDHENMFWYRQDPGLGLRLIYFSYDVKMKEKGDIPEGYSVSREKKERFSLILESASTNQTSMYLCASAISGAQDTQYFGPGTRLTVL.

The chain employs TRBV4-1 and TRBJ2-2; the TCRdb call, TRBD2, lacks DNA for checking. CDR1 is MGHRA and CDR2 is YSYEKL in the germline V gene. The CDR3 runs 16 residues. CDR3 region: CASSRQEGANTGELFF.

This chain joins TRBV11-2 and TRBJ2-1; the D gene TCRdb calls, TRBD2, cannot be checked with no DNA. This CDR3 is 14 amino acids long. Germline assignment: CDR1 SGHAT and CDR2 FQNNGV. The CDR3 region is CASSFVGGSNEQFF.

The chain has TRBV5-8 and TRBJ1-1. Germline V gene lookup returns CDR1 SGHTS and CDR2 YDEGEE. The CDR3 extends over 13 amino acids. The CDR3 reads CASSVDASLQAFF.

CDR3 residues: CASSEGIEGLNEQFF. This sequence joins TRBV5-1 and TRBJ2-1; TCRdb indicates TRBD1, and absent DNA this call remains unverified. Looked up from germline, CDR1 is SGHRS and CDR2 is YFSETQ. This CDR3 spans 15 amino acids.

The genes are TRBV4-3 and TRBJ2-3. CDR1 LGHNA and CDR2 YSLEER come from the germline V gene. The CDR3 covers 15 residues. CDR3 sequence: CASSQVPLAADTQYF.

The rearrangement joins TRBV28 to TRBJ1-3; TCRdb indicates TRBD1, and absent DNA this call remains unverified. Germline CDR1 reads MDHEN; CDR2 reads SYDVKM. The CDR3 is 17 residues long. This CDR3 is CASSSQGDRSTGNTIYF.

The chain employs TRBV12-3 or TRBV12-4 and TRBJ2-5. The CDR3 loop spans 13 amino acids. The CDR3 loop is CASSFLQRETQYF.